The 8 T cell receptor beta chains below were found in one sample sequenced in a study of CD8+ T cells in alopecia areata. RNA extraction was followed by reverse transcription into cDNA, which acted as the sequencing template. Repertoires were generated with immunoSEQ multiplex PCR, while TCRdb's copy carries only in-frame clones and drops some. Of about 150,000 clones in the sample, around half were seen once. Specified treatment: oral pan-JAK inhibitor, 5-10 mg twice daily. Sample: CD8+ T cells sorted from blood, taken at week 4, from a patient treated with tofacitinib. Receptors were obtained from a human donor with alopecia areata.

The V gene is TRBV7-6, the J gene TRBJ2-7; D gene ambiguous. The CDR3 spans 16 residues. Trimming pared 5 bases from V and 6 bases from J, leaving 23 bases between. Germline V gene data show CDR1 as SGHVS and CDR2 as FNYEAQ. The CDR3 loop reads CASSALIGQTVGEQYF. For the CDR3, the DNA is TGTGCCAGCAGCGCCCTAATAGGGCAGACGGTCGGCGAGCAGTACTTC.

The sample holds a few counts of this clone. This sequence joins TRBV6-1 and TRBJ1-2; D is undetermined. Germline CDR1 MNHNS, CDR2 SASEGT. This CDR3 spans 15 amino acids. V was pared by 6 bases and J by 7 bases, with 21 bases between. The CDR3 sequence is CASRQWADWPGGYTF. DNA of the CDR3: TGTGCCAGCAGACAATGGGCCGACTGGCCGGGTGGCTACACCTTC.

The V call is TRBV7-6, the J call TRBJ2-7, with D perhaps TRBD1 (5 bases). Germline values: CDR1 SGHVS, CDR2 FNYEAQ. The length of the CDR3 is 14 residues. The ends were cut back, 2 bases at V and 5 bases at J, with 13 bases in the middle. The CDR3 sequence: CASSLPLAGNEQYF. The DNA of the CDR3 is TGTGCCAGCAGCTTACCGCTGGCAGGGAACGAGCAGTACTTC. The full variable domain, with the rest looked up from reference TRBV7-6 and TRBJ2-7, is GAGVSQSPRYKVTKRGQDVALRCDPISGHVSLYWYRQALGQGPEFLTYFNYEAQQDKSGLPNDRFSAERPEGSISTLTIQRTEQRDSAMYRCASSLPLAGNEQYFGPGTRLTVT.

This clone was observed a few times. This chain joins TRBV13 and TRBJ1-1; no reliable D call. Per germline, CDR1 PRHDT and CDR2 FYEKMQ (reference sequence). V was clipped by 5 bases and J by 1 base, with 11 bases between them. The CDR3 extends over 14 amino acids. The CDR3 region is CASSPEGPNTEAFF. CDR3 sequence (DNA): TGTGCCAGCAGCCCCGAAGGGCCGAACACTGAAGCTTTCTTT.

The V gene is TRBV30, the J gene TRBJ2-7; 7 bases are a match to TRBD2. Trimming removed 2 bases from V and 3 bases from J; junction bases left unmatched: 7. Per the germline V gene, CDR1 is GTSNPN and CDR2 is SVGIG (reference sequence). There are 14 residues in the CDR3. The CDR3 is CAWSPTGTIYEQYF. For the CDR3, the DNA is TGTGCCTGGAGTCCTACCGGGACTATCTACGAGCAGTACTTC. Full variable domain (missing parts from reference TRBV30 and TRBJ2-7): SQTIHQWPATLVQPVGSPLSLECTVEGTSNPNLYWYRQAAGRGLQLLFYSVGIGQISSEVPQNLSASRPQDRQFILSSKKLLLSDSGFYLCAWSPTGTIYEQYFGPGTRLTVT.

This chain uses TRBV27 with TRBJ2-7, with D tentatively TRBD2 (6 bases). Trimming left V 5 bases short and J 1 base short, with 12 bases between. The CDR3 loop spans 14 amino acids. Germline V gene lookup returns CDR1 MNHEY and CDR2 SMNVEV (reference sequence). The CDR3 loop reads CASSPSGESYEQYF. The DNA of the CDR3 is TGTGCCAGCAGTCCCTCGGGAGAATCCTACGAGCAGTACTTC.

V usage is TRBV6-5 and J usage is TRBJ2-3; D possibly corresponds to TRBD1 (6 bases). V was cut by 6 bases and J by 0 bases, with 13 bases left in between. The germline CDR1 and CDR2 sequences are MNHEY and SVGAGI. This CDR3 is 15 amino acids long. In DNA, the CDR3 is TGTGCCAGCAGCCCCCTGACAGGTAGCACAGATACGCAGTATTTT. Translating gives CASSPLTGSTDTQYF.

The chain recombines TRBV9 with TRBJ2-5; 7 bases are a match to TRBD1. Germline CDR1 is SGDLS and CDR2 is YYNGEE. V was clipped by 6 bases and J by 1 base; unmatched bases: 9. The CDR3 runs 15 residues. The CDR3 nucleotides read TGTGCCAGCAACACACACGACAGGGTCCAAGAGACCCAGTACTTC. Translation: CASNTHDRVQETQYF.